This T cell receptor beta chain was sequenced for a study of OX40 agonist ivuxolimab in advanced cancers. Study at large: Every 2 weeks, patients received ivuxolimab intravenously, dosed at 0.01 to 10 mg/kg. The group had a mean age of around 60 years, ranged from roughly 23 to 90, and was 80% to 85% male.

General study results and limits: CD8+ T cells averaged more expanded clones than CD4+. At doses 0.1 to 3.0 mg/kg, CD4+ and CD8+ clones expanded.

Repertoires were generated with immunoSEQ multiplex PCR, while TCRdb's copy carries only in-frame clones and drops some. The table records around 50,000 clones, about nine tenths of them present only once. This clone was picked up a small number of times. The antigen is not known. The CDR3 loop spans 14 amino acids. Trimming removed 6 bases at V and 7 bases at J, with 15 bases between. CDR1 is MNHNS, CDR2 SASEGT, per germline. The sequenced sample was CD4+ or CD8+ T cells sorted from blood, obtained in a trial of the OX40 agonist ivuxolimab. V usage is TRBV6-1 and J usage is TRBJ2-2; no clear D gene. The clonotype comes from an adult with an advanced solid tumor such as melanoma, head and neck, liver or kidney cancer. CDR3 region: CASRMEFGYGELFF. CDR3 in DNA: TGTGCCAGCAGAATGGAGTTTGGGTACGGGGAGCTGTTTTTT.